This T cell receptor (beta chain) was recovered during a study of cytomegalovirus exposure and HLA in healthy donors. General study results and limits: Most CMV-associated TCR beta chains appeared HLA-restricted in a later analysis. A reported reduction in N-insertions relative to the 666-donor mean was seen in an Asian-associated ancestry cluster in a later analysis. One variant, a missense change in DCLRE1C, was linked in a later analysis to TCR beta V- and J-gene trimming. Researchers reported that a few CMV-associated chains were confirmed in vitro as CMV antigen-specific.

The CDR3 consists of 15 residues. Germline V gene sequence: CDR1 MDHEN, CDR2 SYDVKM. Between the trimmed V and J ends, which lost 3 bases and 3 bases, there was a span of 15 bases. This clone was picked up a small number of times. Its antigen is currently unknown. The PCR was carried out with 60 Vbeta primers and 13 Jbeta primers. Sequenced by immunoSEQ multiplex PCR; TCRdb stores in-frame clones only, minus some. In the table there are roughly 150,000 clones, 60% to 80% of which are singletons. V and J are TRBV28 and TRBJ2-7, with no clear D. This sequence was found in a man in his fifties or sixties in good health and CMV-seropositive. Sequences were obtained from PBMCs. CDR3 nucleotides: TGTGCCAGCAGTTTTTCGGTACGACACCGCTACGAGCAGTACTTC. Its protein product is CASSFSVRHRYEQYF.